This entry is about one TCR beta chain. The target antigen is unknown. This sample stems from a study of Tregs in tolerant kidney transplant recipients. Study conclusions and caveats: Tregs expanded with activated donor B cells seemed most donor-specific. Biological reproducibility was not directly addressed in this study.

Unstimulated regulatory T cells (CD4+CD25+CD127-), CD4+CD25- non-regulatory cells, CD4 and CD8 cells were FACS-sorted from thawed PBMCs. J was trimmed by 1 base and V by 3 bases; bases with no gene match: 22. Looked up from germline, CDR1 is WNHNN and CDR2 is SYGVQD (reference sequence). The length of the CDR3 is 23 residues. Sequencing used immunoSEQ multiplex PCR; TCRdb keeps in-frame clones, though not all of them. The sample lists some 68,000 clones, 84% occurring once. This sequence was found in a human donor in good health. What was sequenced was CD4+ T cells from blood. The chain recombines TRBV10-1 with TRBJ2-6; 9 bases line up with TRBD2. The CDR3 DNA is TGCGCCAGCAGTGACCACGGGACAAATCGAAATAGCGGGGGCCCTTCTGGGGCCAACGTCCTGACTTTC. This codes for CASSDHGTNRNSGGPSGANVLTF.